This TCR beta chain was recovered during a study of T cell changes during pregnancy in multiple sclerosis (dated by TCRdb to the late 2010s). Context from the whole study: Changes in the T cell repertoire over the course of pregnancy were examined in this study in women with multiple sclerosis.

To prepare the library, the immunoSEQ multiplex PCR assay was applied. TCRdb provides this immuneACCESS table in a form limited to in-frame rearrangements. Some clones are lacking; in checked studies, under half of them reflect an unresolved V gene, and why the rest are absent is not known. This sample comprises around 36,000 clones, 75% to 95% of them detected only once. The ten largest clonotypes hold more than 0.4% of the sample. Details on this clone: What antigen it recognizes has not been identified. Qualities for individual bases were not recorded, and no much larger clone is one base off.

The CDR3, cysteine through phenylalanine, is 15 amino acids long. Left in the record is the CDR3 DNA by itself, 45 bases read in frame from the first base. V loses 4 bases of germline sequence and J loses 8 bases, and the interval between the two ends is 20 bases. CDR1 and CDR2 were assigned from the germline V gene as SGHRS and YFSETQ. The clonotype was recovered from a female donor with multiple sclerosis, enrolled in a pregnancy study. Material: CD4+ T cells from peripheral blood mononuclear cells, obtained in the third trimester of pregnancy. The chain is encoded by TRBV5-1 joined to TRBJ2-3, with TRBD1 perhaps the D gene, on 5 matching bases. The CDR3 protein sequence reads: CASSRSVGAQGTQYF. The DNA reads TGCGCCAGCAGCCGTTCAGTAGGGGCGCAGGGTACGCAGTATTTT.